Each of the 2 T cell receptor beta chains below was sequenced from the same sample in a study of blood T cell repertoires in COVID-19. Clones were read by immunoSEQ multiplex PCR, and TCRdb kept only the in-frame ones, dropping some. The table includes a few hundred thousand clones, 80% to 90% detected once. The sequenced sample was PBMCs or T cells enriched from blood (not recorded which). Every receptor here comes from a woman between 35 and 50 years old with acute COVID-19.

The V and J genes are TRBV19 and TRBJ2-7; 12 bases match TRBD2. After removal of 5 bases from V and 7 bases from J, the junction contained 9 bases not matched to a gene. The CDR3 totals 15 residues. CDR1 LNHDA and CDR2 SQIVND come from the germline V gene (reference sequence). CDR3 residues: CASSSLAGGPVEQYF. The CDR3 region has the DNA TGTGCCAGTAGTTCCCTAGCGGGAGGGCCAGTGGAGCAGTACTTC.

This rearrangement joins TRBV25-1 to TRBJ1-3; D gene ambiguous. Looked up from germline, CDR1 is MGHDK and CDR2 is SYGVNS. V was pared by 6 bases and J by 4 bases, with 16 bases between. The CDR3 spans 15 residues. CDR3 sequence: CASSALGESGNTIYF. DNA of the CDR3: TGTGCCAGCAGCGCCCTTGGGGAGTCGGGAAACACCATATATTTT.